This T cell receptor beta chain came from a study of metastatic and nonmetastatic thyroid tumors. Across the whole study: Malignant thyroid and benign thyroid patients provided blood and tumor or nodule tissue whose repertoires were compared.

TCRdb called clones again from the PCR reads with MiXCR. The sample lists 30,000 or so clones, around a quarter occurring once. Each patient went into thyroid surgery without having received any treatment. V lost 1 base and J 7 bases, leaving 10 bases between the germline ends. The length of the CDR3 is 13 residues. CDR1 and CDR2 from the germline V gene are SGHAT and FQDESV (reference sequence). The source of this sequence is a female donor with papillary thyroid cancer or a benign thyroid nodule (not recorded which). Some clones in this sample may be carry-over from other donors' samples. Sequences were obtained from blood. This sequence joins TRBV11-1 and TRBJ1-1, with unresolved D. This chain's CDR3 is CASSLELRGEAFF. The CDR3 nucleotides read TGTGCCAGCAGCTTAGAATTGCGGGGTGAAGCTTTCTTT.